This is a list of T cell receptor beta chains from one sample in a study of regulatory T cells in long-lasting Graves disease. TCRdb re-called the multiplex PCR reads with MiXCR, one entry per CDR3 protein. This table holds under 300,000 distinct CDR3 sequences, 20% found once. The sequencing here drew on peripheral blood mononuclear cells (PBMCs), taken at new diagnosis, from a patient treated with antithyroid drugs. These receptors all stem from a female donor with Graves disease. Both conserved end residues are part of each CDR3. D genes are given only for firm matches. Rows may omit the clone size; those that give it use once, few, many or a size class.

v_gene	d_gene	abundance	j_gene	CDR3aa	CDR3nt
TRBV9	TRBD2	once	TRBJ2-3	CASSGSGLAGGKGDTQYF	TGTGCCAGCAGCGGCAGCGGACTAGCGGGGGGGAAGGGGGATACGCAGTATTTT
TRBV7-2	TRBD1	few	TRBJ1-1	CASSLAPGGRGLSTEAFF	TGTGCCAGCAGCTTAGCTCCAGGGGGCAGGGGGCTGAGTACTGAAGCTTTCTTT
TRBV6-2/TRBV6-3	NA	NA	TRBJ1-5	CASSDQVGGASPQHF	TGTGCCAGCAGTGACCAAGTGGGAGGGGCCTCGCCCCAGCATTTT
TRBV20-1	NA	many	TRBJ1-2	CSAGGGAEGYTF	TGCAGTGCCGGAGGGGGGGCCGAGGGCTACACCTTC
TRBV2	NA	many	TRBJ1-4	CASHRRTNEKLFF	TGTGCCAGCCACAGGCGGACTAATGAAAAACTGTTTTTT
TRBV28	NA	many	TRBJ2-7	CATKQVDEQYF	TGTGCCACCAAACAGGTGGACGAGCAGTACTTC
TRBV5-1	TRBD2	many	TRBJ2-7	CASSRMREEDEQYF	TGCGCCAGCAGCCGAATGCGGGAGGAGGACGAGCAGTACTTC
TRBV12-3/TRBV12-4	NA	many	TRBJ1-3	CASAERGSGNTIYF	TGTGCCAGCGCTGAAAGGGGCTCTGGAAACACCATATATTTT
TRBV25-1	NA	few	TRBJ1-5	CASSEGQSNQPQHF	TGTGCCAGCAGTGAAGGACAGAGCAATCAGCCCCAGCATTTT
TRBV19	TRBD1	NA	TRBJ1-2	CPTGDGYTF	TGTCCGACAGGGGATGGCTACACCTTC
TRBV4-1	TRBD1	few	TRBJ2-7	CASSHLTGRDEQYF	TGCGCCAGCAGCCACTTGACAGGGCGAGACGAGCAGTACTTC
TRBV18	NA	many	TRBJ1-1	CASSPPSVANTEAFF	TGTGCCAGCTCACCACCGTCGGTTGCGAACACTGAAGCTTTCTTT
TRBV28	NA	many	TRBJ1-1	CRTGLLMNTEAFF	TGTCGAACAGGGCTCCTAATGAACACTGAAGCTTTCTTT
TRBV28	TRBD2	NA	TRBJ2-2	CASFPRGLAGGPPYTGELFF	TGTGCCAGCTTCCCTCGGGGACTAGCGGGAGGACCACCCTACACCGGGGAGCTGTTTTTT
TRBV7-6	TRBD1	NA	TRBJ1-5	CASSLAPDRAQPQHF	TGTGCCAGCAGCTTAGCCCCCGACAGGGCCCAGCCCCAGCATTTT
TRBV6-2/TRBV6-3	NA	many	TRBJ2-7	CASSYSSLASWGLYEQYF	TGTGCCAGCAGTTACTCCTCCCTGGCCAGCTGGGGCCTCTACGAGCAGTACTTC
TRBV12-3/TRBV12-4	NA	few	TRBJ2-6	CASSLRGRGANVLTF	TGTGCCAGCAGTTTACGGGGGCGAGGGGCCAACGTCCTGACTTTC
TRBV18	NA	NA	TRBJ1-2	CASSPNGSKNYGYTF	TGTGCCAGCTCACCAAACGGCAGCAAAAACTATGGCTACACCTTC
TRBV6-2/TRBV6-3	TRBD1	NA	TRBJ1-2	CASSPILRTGGYGYTF	TGTGCCAGCAGTCCCATTTTAAGGACAGGGGGCTATGGCTACACCTTC
TRBV4-3	NA	many	TRBJ1-2	CASSPEGGHGYTF	TGCGCCAGCAGCCCTGAGGGGGGGCATGGCTACACCTTC
TRBV18	NA	many	TRBJ2-5	CASSFGPEETQYF	TGTGCCAGCTCATTCGGACCAGAAGAGACCCAGTACTTC
TRBV3-1	TRBD2	NA	TRBJ2-7	CASSLLAGGVYEQYF	TGTGCCAGCAGCCTCCTAGCGGGGGGCGTTTACGAGCAGTACTTC
TRBV7-8	NA	many	TRBJ1-5	CASSLGLGSNQPQHF	TGTGCCAGCAGCTTAGGGTTGGGTAGCAATCAGCCCCAGCATTTT
TRBV28	NA	many	TRBJ1-1	CASSNRPIEAFF	TGTGCCAGCAGTAACAGACCCATTGAAGCTTTCTTT
TRBV7-2	NA	NA	TRBJ1-6	CASSPTGAAASPLHF	TGTGCCAGCAGCCCTACGGGAGCGGCGGCCTCACCCCTCCACTTT
TRBV15	NA	NA	TRBJ1-4	CATSRTILGGGEKLFF	TGTGCCACCAGCAGAACGATCTTGGGGGGGGGTGAAAAACTGTTTTTT
TRBV20-1	NA	many	TRBJ1-2	CSARDGGLANYGYTF	TGCAGTGCTAGAGATGGTGGGCTAGCTAACTATGGCTACACCTTC
TRBV7-2	NA	many	TRBJ2-3	CASSLGGSDTQYF	TGTGCCAGCAGCTTAGGGGGCAGCGATACGCAGTATTTT
TRBV19	TRBD1	many	TRBJ2-1	CASSISHDRANEQFF	TGTGCCAGTAGTATATCGCATGACAGGGCTAATGAGCAGTTCTTC
TRBV24-1	TRBD2	many	TRBJ2-1	CATSAGTSGPQFF	TGTGCCACCAGTGCCGGGACTAGCGGGCCGCAGTTCTTC
TRBV30	NA	many	TRBJ1-4	CAGARVGEKLFF	TGTGCTGGGGCAAGGGTCGGTGAAAAACTGTTTTTT
TRBV7-2	NA	NA	TRBJ1-5	CAALARVHQPQHF	TGTGCCGCGCTCGCCAGGGTCCACCAGCCCCAGCATTTT
TRBV19	TRBD1	few	TRBJ1-5	CASTSRDRGYQPQHF	TGTGCCAGTACCTCCCGCGACAGGGGATATCAGCCCCAGCATTTT
TRBV6-1	NA	many	TRBJ1-3	CASRSLPSGVGNTIYF	TGTGCCAGCAGATCGCTCCCTTCAGGGGTTGGAAACACCATATATTTT
TRBV7-2	TRBD1	many	TRBJ1-2	CASSLETGYGYTF	TGTGCCAGCAGCTTAGAGACAGGGTATGGCTACACCTTC
TRBV6-1	NA	many	TRBJ1-1	CASLKGVRNTEAFF	TGTGCCAGTCTCAAGGGGGTCCGGAACACTGAAGCTTTCTTT
TRBV7-2	TRBD2	once	TRBJ2-3	CASSSGLAGSGDTQYF	TGTGCCAGCAGCTCCGGACTAGCGGGATCGGGAGATACGCAGTATTTT
TRBV20-1	TRBD2	many	TRBJ2-1	CSAERGVAYNEQFF	TGCAGTGCTGAACGGGGGGTAGCCTACAATGAGCAGTTCTTC
TRBV7-9	NA	many	TRBJ2-5	CASSSQRLSTETQYF	TGTGCCAGCAGCTCCCAAAGGTTGTCGACGGAGACCCAGTACTTC
TRBV7-2	TRBD1	many	TRBJ2-2	CASSLMTGDGELFF	TGTGCCAGCAGCTTAATGACAGGGGACGGGGAGCTGTTTTTT
TRBV20-1	NA	NA	TRBJ2-2	CSARRGPNTGELFF	TGCAGTGCTAGGAGAGGCCCGAACACCGGGGAGCTGTTTTTT
TRBV24-1	TRBD1	many	TRBJ2-7	CATSDYSGTGGNYEQYF	TGTGCCACCAGTGATTATTCCGGGACAGGGGGCAACTACGAGCAGTACTTC
TRBV4-3	NA	few	TRBJ2-4	CASSQSRDGRNIQYF	TGCGCCAGCAGCCAATCCCGGGACGGGAGAAACATTCAGTACTTC
TRBV19	NA	many	TRBJ1-3	CASSSLGLPGNTIYF	TGTGCCAGTAGTAGTTTGGGGTTACCTGGAAACACCATATATTTT
TRBV20-1	NA	many	TRBJ1-2	CSARMTRGYTF	TGCAGTGCTAGAATGACACGGGGCTACACCTTC
TRBV20-1	TRBD1	many	TRBJ1-2	CSARGWGGSRRQGADYGYTF	TGCAGTGCTAGAGGTTGGGGGGGGAGTAGGAGACAGGGGGCTGACTATGGCTACACCTTC
TRBV20-1	NA	many	TRBJ2-3	CSAREPKPTDTQYF	TGCAGTGCTAGAGAACCGAAGCCCACAGATACGCAGTATTTT
TRBV5-1	TRBD1	NA	TRBJ2-5	CASSLYGTGEDFYF	TGCGCCAGCAGCTTATACGGGACAGGGGAAGACTTTTACTTC
TRBV28	NA	many	TRBJ1-2	CASRTAGVEDGYTF	TGTGCCAGCAGAACGGCGGGGGTTGAGGATGGCTACACCTTC
TRBV9	NA	NA	TRBJ1-2	CASSVADRGYTF	TGTGCCAGCAGCGTAGCTGACCGTGGCTACACCTTC
TRBV9	TRBD1	many	TRBJ1-6	CASSVEAGGFLGNSPLHF	TGTGCCAGCAGCGTAGAGGCAGGGGGTTTCTTGGGTAATTCACCCCTCCACTTT
TRBV5-4	NA	many	TRBJ2-1	CASSGRGRMVDEQFF	TGTGCCAGCAGTGGGCGCGGTAGAATGGTCGATGAGCAGTTCTTC
TRBV15	NA	many	TRBJ1-1	CATSREGRGGSTEAFF	TGTGCCACCAGCAGAGAGGGGAGGGGAGGAAGCACTGAAGCTTTCTTT